This passage covers 10 T cell receptor beta chains from one sample sequenced in a study of radiotherapy plus CTLA-4 blockade in lung cancer. Repertoires were generated with immunoSEQ multiplex PCR, while TCRdb's copy carries only in-frame clones and drops some. The sample includes approximately 98,000 clones, 75% to 90% of them seen just once. Sample: peripheral blood, taken from a patient treated with radiotherapy plus ipilimumab. The receptor source for this set is a human donor with non-small cell lung cancer who had a partial response to radiotherapy plus ipilimumab.

This chain uses TRBV19 with TRBJ1-1; TRBD1 aligns across 7 bases. There are 14 residues in the CDR3. J lost 6 bases, V lost 5 bases, and 9 bases had no gene match. Germline CDR1 LNHDA, CDR2 SQIVND (reference sequence). The CDR3: CASSPVGGLAEAFF. For the CDR3, the DNA is TGTGCCAGTAGTCCGGTAGGGGGCCTGGCTGAAGCTTTCTTT.

The gene calls are TRBV5-4 and TRBJ2-1; D may be TRBD2 (6 bases). Trimming took 3 bases from V and 6 from J, leaving 19 bases between them. CDR3 length: 16 residues. The germline V gene has CDR1 SGHNT and CDR2 YYREEE (reference sequence). The CDR3 sequence: CASSSRPTSDVNEQFF. The CDR3 coding sequence is TGTGCCAGCAGCTCCCGGCCGACTAGTGACGTCAATGAGCAGTTCTTC.

This clone came up once. This chain joins TRBV12-5 and TRBJ1-1; D may be TRBD1 (5 bases). The CDR3 is 14 amino acids. With 6 bases removed from V and 0 bases from J, the gap between germline ends came to 11 bases. CDR1 is LGHNT, CDR2 FRNRAP, per germline. The CDR3 protein is CASGRDSVNTEAFF. As DNA, the CDR3 is TGTGCTAGTGGCAGAGACAGCGTGAACACTGAAGCTTTCTTT.

CDR3 amino acids: CASSPSQGGVEKLFF. CDR3 nucleotide sequence: TGTGCCAGCTCACCCTCACAGGGGGGTGTTGAAAAACTGTTTTTT. This chain uses TRBV18 with TRBJ1-4; 8 bases are shared with TRBD1. The CDR3 extends over 15 amino acids. The germline gives CDR1 KGHSH, CDR2 LQKENI. Germline trimming cut 3 bases from V and 7 bases from J; bases unmatched to any gene: 7.

The rearrangement uses TRBV9 and TRBJ1-2; TRBD1 matches at 10 bases. The CDR3 extends over 15 amino acids. V gave up 4 bases and J gave up 5 bases; unmatched junction bases: 8. The germline V gene encodes CDR1 SGDLS and CDR2 YYNGEE. This chain's CDR3 is CASSPRQGAEYGYTF. The DNA of the CDR3 is TGTGCCAGCAGCCCCCGACAGGGGGCTGAGTATGGCTACACCTTC.

The chain joins TRBV11-3 to TRBJ2-1, with D uncertain. The CDR3 has 13 amino acids. Germline CDR1 and CDR2: SGHNT and YENEEA. The V end was cut by 0 bases, the J end by 7 bases, with 7 bases between. The CDR3 is CASSLESGNEQFF. The CDR3 DNA sequence: TGTGCCAGCAGCTTAGAGTCCGGGAATGAGCAGTTCTTC.

The CDR3 nucleotides read TGTGCCAGCAGCGAACCCAGGGGGAGTGAGCAGTTCTTC. Its translation is CASSEPRGSEQFF. This chain links TRBV7-9 with TRBJ2-1; TRBD1 matches at 7 bases. With 5 bases clipped from V and 9 bases from J, the junction kept 7 bases outside the gene matches. The CDR3 is 13 residues long. Germline-derived CDR1 and CDR2 are SEHNR and FQNEAQ (reference sequence).

This clone was seen a single time. The genes are TRBV18 and TRBJ2-3; possibly TRBD1 for D (6 bases). V shed 4 bases and J shed 3 bases, with 14 bases lying between them. The V gene's germline CDR1 is KGHSH and CDR2 LQKENI. The CDR3 totals 15 residues. Here the CDR3 DNA reads TGTGCCAGCTCACGGTACAGGGATCAGACAGATACGCAGTATTTT. This translates into CASSRYRDQTDTQYF.

In its sample, this clone was seen a few times. The chain uses TRBV6-1 and TRBJ1-3, with D possibly TRBD1 on 5 matching bases. V lost 6 bases and J 0 bases, leaving 12 bases between the germline ends. In germline, CDR1 is MNHNS, CDR2 SASEGT. The CDR3 consists of 15 residues. The CDR3 sequence: CASSRQLISGNTIYF. The CDR3 DNA follows: TGTGCCAGCAGCCGACAGTTGATCTCTGGAAACACCATATATTTT.

V is TRBV5-4 and J is TRBJ2-7, with a tentative D call TRBD2 (5 bases). The V gene's germline CDR1 is SGHNT and CDR2 YYREEE (reference sequence). This CDR3 is built from 12 residues. Trimming removed 4 bases from V and 2 bases from J, with 7 bases in between. The CDR3 DNA reads TGTGCCAGCAGCGCGGGTGCCTACGAGCAGTACTTC. Translation: CASSAGAYEQYF. The variable domain in full, with the rest retrieved from reference TRBV5-4 and TRBJ2-7, is ETGVTQSPTHLIKTRGQQVTLRCSSQSGHNTVSWYQQALGQGPQFIFQYYREEENGRGNFPPRFSGLQFPNYSSELNVNALELDDSALYLCASSAGAYEQYFGPGTRLTVT.